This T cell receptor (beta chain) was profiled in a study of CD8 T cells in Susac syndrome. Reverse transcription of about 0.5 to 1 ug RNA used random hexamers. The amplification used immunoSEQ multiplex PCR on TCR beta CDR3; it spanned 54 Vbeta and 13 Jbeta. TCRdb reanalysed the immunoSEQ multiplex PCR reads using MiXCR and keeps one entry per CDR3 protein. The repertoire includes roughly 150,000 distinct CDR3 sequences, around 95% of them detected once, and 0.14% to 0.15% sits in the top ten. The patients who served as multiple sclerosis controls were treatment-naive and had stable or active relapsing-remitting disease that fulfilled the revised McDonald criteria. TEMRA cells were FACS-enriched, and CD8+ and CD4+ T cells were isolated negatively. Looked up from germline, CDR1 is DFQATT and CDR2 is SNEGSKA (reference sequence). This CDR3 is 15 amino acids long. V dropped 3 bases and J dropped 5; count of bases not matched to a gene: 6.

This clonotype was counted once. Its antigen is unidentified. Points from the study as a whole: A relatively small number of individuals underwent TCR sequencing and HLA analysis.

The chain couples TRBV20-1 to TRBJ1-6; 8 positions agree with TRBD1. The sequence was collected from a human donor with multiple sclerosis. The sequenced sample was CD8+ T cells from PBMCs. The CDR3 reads CSARSQGANNSPLHF. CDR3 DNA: TGCAGTGCTAGGTCTCAGGGGGCAAATAATTCACCCCTCCACTTT.